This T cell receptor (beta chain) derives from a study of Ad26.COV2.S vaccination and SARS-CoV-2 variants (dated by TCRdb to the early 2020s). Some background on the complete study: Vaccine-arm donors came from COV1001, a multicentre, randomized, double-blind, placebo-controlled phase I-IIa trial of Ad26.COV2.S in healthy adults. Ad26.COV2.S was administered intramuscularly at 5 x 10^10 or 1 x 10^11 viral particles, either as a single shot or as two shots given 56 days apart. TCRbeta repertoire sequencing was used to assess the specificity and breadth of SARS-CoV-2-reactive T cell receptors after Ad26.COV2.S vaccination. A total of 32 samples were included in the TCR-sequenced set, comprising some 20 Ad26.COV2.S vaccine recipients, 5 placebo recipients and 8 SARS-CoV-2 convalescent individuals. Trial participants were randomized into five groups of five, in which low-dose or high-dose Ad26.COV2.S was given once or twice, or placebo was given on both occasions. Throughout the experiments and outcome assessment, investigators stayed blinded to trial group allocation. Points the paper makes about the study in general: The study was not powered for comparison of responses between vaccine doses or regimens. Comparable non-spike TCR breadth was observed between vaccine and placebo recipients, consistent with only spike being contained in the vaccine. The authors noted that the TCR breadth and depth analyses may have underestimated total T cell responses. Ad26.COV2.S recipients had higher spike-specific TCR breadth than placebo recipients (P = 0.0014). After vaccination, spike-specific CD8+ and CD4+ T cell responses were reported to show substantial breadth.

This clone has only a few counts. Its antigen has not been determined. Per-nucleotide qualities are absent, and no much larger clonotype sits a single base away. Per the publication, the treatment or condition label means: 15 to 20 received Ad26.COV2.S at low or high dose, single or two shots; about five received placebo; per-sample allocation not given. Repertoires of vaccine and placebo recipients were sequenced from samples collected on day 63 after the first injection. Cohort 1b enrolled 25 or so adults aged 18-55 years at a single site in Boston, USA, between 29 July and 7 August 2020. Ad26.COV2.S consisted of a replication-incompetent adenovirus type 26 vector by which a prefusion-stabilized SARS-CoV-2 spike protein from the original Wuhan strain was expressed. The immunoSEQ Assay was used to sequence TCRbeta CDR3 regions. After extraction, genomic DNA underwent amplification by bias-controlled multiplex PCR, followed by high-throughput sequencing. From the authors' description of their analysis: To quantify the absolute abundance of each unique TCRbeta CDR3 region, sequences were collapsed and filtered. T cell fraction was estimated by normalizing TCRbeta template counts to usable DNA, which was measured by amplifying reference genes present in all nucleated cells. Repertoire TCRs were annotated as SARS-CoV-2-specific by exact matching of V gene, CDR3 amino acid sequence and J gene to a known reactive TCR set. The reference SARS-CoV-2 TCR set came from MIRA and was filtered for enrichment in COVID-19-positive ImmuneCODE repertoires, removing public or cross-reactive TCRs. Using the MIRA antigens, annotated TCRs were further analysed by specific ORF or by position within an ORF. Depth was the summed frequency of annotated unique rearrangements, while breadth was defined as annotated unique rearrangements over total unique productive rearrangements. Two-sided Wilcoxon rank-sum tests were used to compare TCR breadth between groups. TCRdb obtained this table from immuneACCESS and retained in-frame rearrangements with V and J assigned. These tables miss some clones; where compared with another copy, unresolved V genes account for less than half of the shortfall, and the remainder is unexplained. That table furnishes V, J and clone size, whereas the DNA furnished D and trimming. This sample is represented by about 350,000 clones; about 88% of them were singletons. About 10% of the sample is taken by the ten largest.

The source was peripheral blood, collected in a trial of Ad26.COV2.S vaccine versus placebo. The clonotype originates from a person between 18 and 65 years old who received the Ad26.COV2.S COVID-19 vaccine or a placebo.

In nucleotides, the sequence is TGTGCCAGCAGCCAAGTGCGGGGGCAGAACGAGCAGTACTTC. This is translated as CASSQVRGQNEQYF. The chain is assembled from TRBV4-2 and TRBJ2-7, and TRBD2 may be the D gene, going by 7 matching bases. In the germline V gene, CDR1 corresponds to LGHNA and CDR2 to YNFKEQ. From cysteine to phenylalanine, the CDR3 is 14 amino acids long. Solely the CDR3 DNA is kept, with 42 bases framed from the first base. Trimming costs V 1 base and J 5 bases, and their ends lie 12 bases apart.